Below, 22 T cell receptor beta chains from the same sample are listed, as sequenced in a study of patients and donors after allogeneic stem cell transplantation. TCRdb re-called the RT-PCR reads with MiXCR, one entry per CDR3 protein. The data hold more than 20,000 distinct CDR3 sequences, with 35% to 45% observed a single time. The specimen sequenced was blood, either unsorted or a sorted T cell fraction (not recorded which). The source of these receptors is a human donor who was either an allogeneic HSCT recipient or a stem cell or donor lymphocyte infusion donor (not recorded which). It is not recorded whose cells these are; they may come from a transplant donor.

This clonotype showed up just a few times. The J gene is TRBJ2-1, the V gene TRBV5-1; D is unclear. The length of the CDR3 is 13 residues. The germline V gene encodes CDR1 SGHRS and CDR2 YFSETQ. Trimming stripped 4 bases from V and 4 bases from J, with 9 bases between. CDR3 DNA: TGCGCCAGCAGCACGGACGTTTACAATGAGCAGTTCTTC. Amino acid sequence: CASSTDVYNEQFF.

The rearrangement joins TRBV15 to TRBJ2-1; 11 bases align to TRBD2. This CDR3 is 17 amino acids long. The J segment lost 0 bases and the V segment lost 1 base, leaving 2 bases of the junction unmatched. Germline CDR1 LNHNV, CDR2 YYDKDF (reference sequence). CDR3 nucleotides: TGTGCCACCAGCAGAGGGCTAGCGGGGGGCTCCTACAATGAGCAGTTCTTC. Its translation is CATSRGLAGGSYNEQFF.

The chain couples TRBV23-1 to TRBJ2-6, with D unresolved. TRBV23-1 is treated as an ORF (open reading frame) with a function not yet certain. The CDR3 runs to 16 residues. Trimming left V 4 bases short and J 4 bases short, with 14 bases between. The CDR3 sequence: CASSRNDHRGANVLTF. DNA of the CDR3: TGCGCCAGCAGTCGAAATGACCACCGAGGGGCCAACGTCCTGACTTTC.

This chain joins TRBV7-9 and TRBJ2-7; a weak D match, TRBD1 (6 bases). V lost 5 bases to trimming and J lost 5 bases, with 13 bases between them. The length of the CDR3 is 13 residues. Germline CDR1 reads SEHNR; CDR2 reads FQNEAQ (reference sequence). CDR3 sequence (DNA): TGTGCCAGCAGCCCCAACAGGGTCCACGAGCAGTACTTC. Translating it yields CASSPNRVHEQYF.

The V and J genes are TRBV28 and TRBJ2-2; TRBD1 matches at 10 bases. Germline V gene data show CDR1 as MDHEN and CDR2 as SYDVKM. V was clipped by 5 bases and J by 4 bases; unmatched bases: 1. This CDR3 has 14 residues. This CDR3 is CASSRTGGTGELFF. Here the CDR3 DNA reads TGTGCCAGCAGTCGGACAGGGGGCACCGGGGAGCTGTTTTTT. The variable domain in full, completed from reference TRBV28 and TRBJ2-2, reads DVKVTQSSRYLVKRTGEKVFLECVQDMDHENMFWYRQDPGLGLRLIYFSYDVKMKEKGDIPEGYSVSREKKERFSLILESASTNQTSMYLCASSRTGGTGELFFGEGSRLTVL.

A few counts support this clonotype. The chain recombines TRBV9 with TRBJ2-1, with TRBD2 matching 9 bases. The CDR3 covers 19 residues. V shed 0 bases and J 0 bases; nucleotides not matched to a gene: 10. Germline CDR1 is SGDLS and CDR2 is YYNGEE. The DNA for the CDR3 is TGTGCCAGCAGCGTAGCTCCTTCTAGCGGGAAGAGCTCCTACAATGAGCAGTTCTTC. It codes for CASSVAPSSGKSSYNEQFF. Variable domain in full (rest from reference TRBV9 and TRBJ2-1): DSGVTQTPKHLITATGQRVTLRCSPRSGDLSVYWYQQSLDQGLQFLIQYYNGEERAKGNILERFSAQQFPDLHSELNLSSLELGDSALYFCASSVAPSSGKSSYNEQFFGPGTRLTVL.

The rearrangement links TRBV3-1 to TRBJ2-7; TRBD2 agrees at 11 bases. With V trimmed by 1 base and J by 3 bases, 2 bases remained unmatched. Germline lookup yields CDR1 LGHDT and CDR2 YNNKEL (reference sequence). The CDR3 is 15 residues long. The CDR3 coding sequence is TGTGCCAGCAGCCAAGCTAGCGGGAGGAGCTACGAGCAGTACTTC. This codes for CASSQASGRSYEQYF.

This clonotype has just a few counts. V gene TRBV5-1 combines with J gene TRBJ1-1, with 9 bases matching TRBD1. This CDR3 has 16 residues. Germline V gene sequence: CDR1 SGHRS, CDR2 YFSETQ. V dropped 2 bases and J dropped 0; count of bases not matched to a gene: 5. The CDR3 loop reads CASSFGQGIMNTEAFF. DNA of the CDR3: TGCGCCAGCAGCTTTGGACAGGGGATAATGAACACTGAAGCTTTCTTT.

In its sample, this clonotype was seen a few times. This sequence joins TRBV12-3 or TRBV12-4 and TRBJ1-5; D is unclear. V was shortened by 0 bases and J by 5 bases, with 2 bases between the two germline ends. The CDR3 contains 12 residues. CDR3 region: CASSLAHQPQHF. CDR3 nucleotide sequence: TGTGCCAGCAGTTTAGCCCATCAGCCCCAGCATTTT.

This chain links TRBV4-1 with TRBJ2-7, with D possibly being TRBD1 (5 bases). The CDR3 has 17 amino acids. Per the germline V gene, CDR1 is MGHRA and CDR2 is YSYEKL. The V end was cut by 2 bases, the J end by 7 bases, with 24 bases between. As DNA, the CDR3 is TGCGCCAGCAGCCAATACAGATCCGACCTCAGGGTGCGAGAGCAGTACTTC. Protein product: CASSQYRSDLRVREQYF.

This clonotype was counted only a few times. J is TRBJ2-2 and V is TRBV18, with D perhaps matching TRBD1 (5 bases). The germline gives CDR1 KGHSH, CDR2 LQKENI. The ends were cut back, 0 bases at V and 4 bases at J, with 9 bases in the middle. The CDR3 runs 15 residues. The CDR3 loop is CASSPPARATGELFF. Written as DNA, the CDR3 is TGTGCCAGCTCACCACCGGCCAGGGCCACCGGGGAGCTGTTTTTT.

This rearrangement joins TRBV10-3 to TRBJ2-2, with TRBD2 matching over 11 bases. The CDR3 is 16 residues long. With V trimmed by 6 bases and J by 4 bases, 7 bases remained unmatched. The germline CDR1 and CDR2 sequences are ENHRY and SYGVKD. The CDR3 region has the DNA TGTGCCATCAGCTCGCTAGCGGGAGGAACCACCGGGGAGCTGTTTTTT. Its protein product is CAISSLAGGTTGELFF.

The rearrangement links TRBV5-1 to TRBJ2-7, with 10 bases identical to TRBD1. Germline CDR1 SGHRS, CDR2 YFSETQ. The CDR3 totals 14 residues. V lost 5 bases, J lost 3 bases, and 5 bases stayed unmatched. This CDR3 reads CASRPGTGDYEQYF. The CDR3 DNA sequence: TGCGCCAGCAGGCCCGGGACAGGGGACTACGAGCAGTACTTC.

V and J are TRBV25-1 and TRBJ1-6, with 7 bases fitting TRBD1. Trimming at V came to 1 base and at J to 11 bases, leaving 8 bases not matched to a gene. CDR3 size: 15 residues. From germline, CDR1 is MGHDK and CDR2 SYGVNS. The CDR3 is CASSESTGIPTPLHF. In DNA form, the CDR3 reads TGTGCCAGCAGTGAATCGACAGGGATCCCCACACCCCTCCACTTT. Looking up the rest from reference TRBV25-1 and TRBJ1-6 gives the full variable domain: EADIYQTPRYLVIGTGKKITLECSQTMGHDKMYWYQQDPGMELHLIHYSYGVNSTEKGDLSSESTVSRIRTEHFPLTLESARPSHTSQYLCASSESTGIPTPLHFGNGTRLTVT.

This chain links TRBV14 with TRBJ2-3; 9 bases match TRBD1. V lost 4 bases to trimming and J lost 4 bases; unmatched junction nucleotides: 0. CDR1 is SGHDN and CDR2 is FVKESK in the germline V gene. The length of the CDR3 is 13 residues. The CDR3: CASSRQGADTQYF. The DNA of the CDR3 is TGTGCCAGCAGCCGACAGGGGGCAGATACGCAGTATTTT.

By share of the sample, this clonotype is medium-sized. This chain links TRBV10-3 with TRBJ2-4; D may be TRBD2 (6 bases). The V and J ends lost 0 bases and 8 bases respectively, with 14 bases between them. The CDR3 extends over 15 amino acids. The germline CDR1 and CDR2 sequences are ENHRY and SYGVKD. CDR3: CAISESGTSSYIQYF. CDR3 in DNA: TGTGCCATCAGTGAGTCCGGGACTTCCTCTTACATTCAGTACTTC.

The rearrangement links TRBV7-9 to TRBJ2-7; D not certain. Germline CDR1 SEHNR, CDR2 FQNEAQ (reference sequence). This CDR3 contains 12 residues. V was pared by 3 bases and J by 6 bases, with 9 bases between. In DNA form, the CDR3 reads TGTGCCAGCAGCTTGATCGCAGGCGAGCAGTACTTC. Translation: CASSLIAGEQYF.

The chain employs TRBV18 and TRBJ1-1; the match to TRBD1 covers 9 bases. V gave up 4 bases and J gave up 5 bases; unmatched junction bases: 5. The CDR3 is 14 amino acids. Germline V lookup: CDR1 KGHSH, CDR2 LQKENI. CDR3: CASSLEQGATEAFF. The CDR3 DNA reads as TGTGCCAGCTCACTGGAACAGGGGGCGACTGAAGCTTTCTTT. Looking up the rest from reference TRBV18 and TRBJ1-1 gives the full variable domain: NAGVMQNPRHLVRRRGQEARLRCSPMKGHSHVYWYRQLPEEGLKFMVYLQKENIIDESGMPKERFSAEFPKEGPSILRIQQVVRGDSAAYFCASSLEQGATEAFFGQGTRLTVV.

The CDR3 loop is CASSLLDPNTEAFF. CDR3 nucleotides: TGTGCCAGCAGTTTATTGGACCCAAACACTGAAGCTTTCTTT. This sequence joins TRBV27 and TRBJ1-1; D call uncertain. V was pared by 1 base and J by 2 bases, with 8 bases between. This CDR3 is built from 14 residues. Germline V gene data show CDR1 as MNHEY and CDR2 as SMNVEV (reference sequence).

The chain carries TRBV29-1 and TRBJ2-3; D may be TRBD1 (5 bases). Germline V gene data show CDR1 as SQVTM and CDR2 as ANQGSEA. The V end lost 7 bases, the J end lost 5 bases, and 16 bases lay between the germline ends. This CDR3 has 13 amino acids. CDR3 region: CSAPRRAGDTQYF. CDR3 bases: TGCAGCGCCCCACGCAGGGCCGGAGATACGCAGTATTTT.

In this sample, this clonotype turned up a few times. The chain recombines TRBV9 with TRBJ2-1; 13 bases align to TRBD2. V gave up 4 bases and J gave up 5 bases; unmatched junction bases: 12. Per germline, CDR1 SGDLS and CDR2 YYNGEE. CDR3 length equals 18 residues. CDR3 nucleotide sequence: TGTGCCAGCAGCAGACCCATAGTGGGACTAGCGGGAAACAATGAGCAGTTCTTC. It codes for CASSRPIVGLAGNNEQFF.

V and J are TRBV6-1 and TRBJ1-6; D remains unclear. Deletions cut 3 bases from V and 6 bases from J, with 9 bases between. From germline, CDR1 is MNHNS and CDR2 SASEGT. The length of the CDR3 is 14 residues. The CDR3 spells CASSDDGFNSPLHF. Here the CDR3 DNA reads TGTGCCAGCAGTGACGACGGCTTTAATTCACCCCTCCACTTT.